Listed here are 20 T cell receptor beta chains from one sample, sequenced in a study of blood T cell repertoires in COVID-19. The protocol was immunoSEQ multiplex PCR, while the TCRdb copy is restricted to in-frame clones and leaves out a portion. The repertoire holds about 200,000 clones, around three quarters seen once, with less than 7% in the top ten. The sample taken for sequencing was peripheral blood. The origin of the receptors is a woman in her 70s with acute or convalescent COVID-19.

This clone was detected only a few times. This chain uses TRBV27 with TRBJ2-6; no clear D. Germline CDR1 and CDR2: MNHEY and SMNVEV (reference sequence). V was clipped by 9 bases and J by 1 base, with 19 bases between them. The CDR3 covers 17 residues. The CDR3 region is CASGPPFGLSGANVLTF. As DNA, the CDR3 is TGTGCCAGTGGCCCACCCTTTGGGCTGTCTGGGGCCAACGTCCTGACTTTC.

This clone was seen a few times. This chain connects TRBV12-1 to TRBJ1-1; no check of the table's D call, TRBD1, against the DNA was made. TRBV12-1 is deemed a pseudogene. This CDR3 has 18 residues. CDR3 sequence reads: CASSFGDRGRVKNTEAFF. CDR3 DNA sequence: TGTGCCAGCAGCTTTGGGGACAGGGGGAGAGTGAAAAACACTGAAGCTTTCTTT.

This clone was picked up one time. CDR3 coding DNA: TGTGCCAGCAGGGGACAGGGGCAAGGTGGCTACACCTTC. This sequence encodes CASRGQGQGGYTF. The gene calls are TRBV28 and TRBJ1-2; 10 nucleotides line up with TRBD1. The germline CDR1 and CDR2 sequences are MDHEN and SYDVKM. The CDR3 loop spans 13 amino acids. The ends lost 6 bases at V and 7 bases at J; junction bases unmatched: 5.

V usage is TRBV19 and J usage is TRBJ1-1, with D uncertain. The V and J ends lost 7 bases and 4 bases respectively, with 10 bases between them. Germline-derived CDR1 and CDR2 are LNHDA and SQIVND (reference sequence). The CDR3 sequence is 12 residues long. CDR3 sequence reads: CASKAGGTEAFF. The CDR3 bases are TGTGCCAGTAAGGCGGGCGGCACTGAAGCTTTCTTT.

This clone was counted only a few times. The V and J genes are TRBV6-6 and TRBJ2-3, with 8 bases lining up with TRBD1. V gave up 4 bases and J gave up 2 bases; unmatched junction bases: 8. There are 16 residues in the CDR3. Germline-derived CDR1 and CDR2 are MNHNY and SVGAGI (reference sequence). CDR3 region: CASSFPTGGVTDTQYF. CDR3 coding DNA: TGTGCCAGCAGTTTCCCCACAGGGGGTGTCACAGATACGCAGTATTTT.

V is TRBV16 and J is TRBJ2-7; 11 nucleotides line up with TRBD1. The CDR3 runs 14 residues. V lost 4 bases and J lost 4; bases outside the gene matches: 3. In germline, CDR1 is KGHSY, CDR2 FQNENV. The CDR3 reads CASSLGQGVYEQYF. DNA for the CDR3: TGTGCCAGCAGCCTGGGACAGGGGGTTTACGAGCAGTACTTC.

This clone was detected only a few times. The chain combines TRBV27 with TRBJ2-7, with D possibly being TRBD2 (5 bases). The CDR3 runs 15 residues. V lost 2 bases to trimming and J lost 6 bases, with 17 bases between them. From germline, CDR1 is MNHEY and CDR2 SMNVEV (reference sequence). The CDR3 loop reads CASSLRGRGISEQYF. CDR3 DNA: TGTGCCAGCAGTTTACGGGGAAGAGGGATCTCCGAGCAGTACTTC.

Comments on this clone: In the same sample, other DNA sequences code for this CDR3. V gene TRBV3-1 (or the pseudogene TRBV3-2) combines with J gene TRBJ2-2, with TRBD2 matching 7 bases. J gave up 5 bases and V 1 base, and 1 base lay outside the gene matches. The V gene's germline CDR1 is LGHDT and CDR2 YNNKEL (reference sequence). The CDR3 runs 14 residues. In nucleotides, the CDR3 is TGTGCCAGCAGCCAAGCCGGGAGGACCGGGGAGCTGTTTTTT. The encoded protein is CASSQAGRTGELFF.

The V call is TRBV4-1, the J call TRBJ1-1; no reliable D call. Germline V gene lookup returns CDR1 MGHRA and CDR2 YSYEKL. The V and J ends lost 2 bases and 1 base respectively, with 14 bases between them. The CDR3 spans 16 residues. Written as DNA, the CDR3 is TGCGCCAGCAGCCAATTTTATGAACTTTCGAACACTGAAGCTTTCTTT. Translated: CASSQFYELSNTEAFF.

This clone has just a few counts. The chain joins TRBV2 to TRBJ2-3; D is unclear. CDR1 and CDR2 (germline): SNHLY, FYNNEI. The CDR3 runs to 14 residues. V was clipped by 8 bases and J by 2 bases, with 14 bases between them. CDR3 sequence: CASEYSKDTDTQYF. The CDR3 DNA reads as TGTGCCAGCGAGTACTCCAAAGACACAGATACGCAGTATTTT.

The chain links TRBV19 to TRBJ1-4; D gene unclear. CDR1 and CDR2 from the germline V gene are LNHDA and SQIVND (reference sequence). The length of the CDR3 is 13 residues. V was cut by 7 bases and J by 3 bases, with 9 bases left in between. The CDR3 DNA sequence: TGTGCCAGTACTAAGCGATCTAATGAAAAACTGTTTTTT. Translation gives CASTKRSNEKLFF.

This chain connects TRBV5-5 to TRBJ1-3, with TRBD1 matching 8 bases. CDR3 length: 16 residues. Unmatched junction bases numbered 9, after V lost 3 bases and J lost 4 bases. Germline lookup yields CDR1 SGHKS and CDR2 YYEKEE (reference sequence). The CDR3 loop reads CASSSTTTGAGNTIYF. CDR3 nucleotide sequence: TGTGCCAGCAGCTCCACTACGACAGGGGCAGGAAACACCATATATTTT.

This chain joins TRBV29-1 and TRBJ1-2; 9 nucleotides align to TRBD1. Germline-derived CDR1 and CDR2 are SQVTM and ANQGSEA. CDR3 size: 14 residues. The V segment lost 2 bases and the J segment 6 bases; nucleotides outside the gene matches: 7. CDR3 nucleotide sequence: TGCAGCGTTGAACCCCGGGACAGGGATGATGGCTACACCTTC. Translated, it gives CSVEPRDRDDGYTF.

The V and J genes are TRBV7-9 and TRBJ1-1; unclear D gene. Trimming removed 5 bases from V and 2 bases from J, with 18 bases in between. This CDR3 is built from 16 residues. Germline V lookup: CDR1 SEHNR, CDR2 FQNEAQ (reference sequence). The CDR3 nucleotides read TGTGCCAGCAGCCAGGAGGTAGGCGGGATAAACACTGAAGCTTTCTTT. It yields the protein CASSQEVGGINTEAFF. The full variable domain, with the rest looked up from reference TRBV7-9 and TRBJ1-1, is DTGVSQNPRHKITKRGQNVTFRCDPISEHNRLYWYRQTLGQGPEFLTYFQNEAQLEKSRLLSDRFSAERPKGSFSTLEIQRTEQGDSAMYLCASSQEVGGINTEAFFGQGTRLTVV.

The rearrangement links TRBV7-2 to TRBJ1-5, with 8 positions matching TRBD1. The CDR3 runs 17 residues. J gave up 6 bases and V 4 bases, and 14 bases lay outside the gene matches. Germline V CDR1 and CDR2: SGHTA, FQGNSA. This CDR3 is CASSSGPDRGVGQPQHF. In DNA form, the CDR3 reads TGTGCCAGCAGCTCCGGACCCGACAGGGGAGTTGGTCAGCCCCAGCATTTT.

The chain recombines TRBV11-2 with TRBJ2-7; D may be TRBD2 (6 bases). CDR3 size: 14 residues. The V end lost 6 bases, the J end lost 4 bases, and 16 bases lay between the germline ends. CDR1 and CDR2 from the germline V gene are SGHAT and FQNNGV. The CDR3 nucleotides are TGTGCCAGCAGACCGGAGGGCCGGGGATACGAGCAGTACTTC. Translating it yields CASRPEGRGYEQYF. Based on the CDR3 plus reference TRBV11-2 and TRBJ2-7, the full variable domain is EAGVAQSPRYKIIEKRQSVAFWCNPISGHATLYWYQQILGQGPKLLIQFQNNGVVDDSQLPKDRFSAERLKGVDSTLKIQPAKLEDSAVYLCASRPEGRGYEQYFGPGTRLTVT.

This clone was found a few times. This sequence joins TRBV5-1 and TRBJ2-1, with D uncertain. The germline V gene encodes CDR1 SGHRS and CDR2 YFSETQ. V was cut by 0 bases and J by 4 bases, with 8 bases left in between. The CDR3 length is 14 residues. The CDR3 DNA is TGCGCCAGCAGCTTGGAAGCGTTGTACAATGAGCAGTTCTTC. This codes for CASSLEALYNEQFF.

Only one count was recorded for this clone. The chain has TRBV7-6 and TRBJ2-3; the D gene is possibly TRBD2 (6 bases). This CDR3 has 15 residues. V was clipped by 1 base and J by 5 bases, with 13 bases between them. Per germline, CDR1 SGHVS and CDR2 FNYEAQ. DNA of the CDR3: TGTGCCAGCAGCTTAGGACGCCTCGGGGGAGATACGCAGTATTTT. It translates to CASSLGRLGGDTQYF.

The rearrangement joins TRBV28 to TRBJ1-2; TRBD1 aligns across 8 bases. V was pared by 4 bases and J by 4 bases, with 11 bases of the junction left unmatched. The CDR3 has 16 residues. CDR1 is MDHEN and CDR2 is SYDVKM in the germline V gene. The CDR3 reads CASSSSTGGVGYGYTF. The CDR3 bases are TGTGCCAGCAGTTCCAGCACAGGGGGGGTTGGCTATGGCTACACCTTC.

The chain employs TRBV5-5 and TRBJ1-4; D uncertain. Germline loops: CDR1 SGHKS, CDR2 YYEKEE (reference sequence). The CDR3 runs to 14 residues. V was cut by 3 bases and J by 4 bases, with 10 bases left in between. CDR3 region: CASSSGYGNEKLFF. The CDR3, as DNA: TGTGCCAGCAGCTCGGGTTATGGTAATGAAAAACTGTTTTTT.